This T cell receptor (beta chain) was captured by sequencing in a study of T cell responses to AZD1222 COVID-19 vaccine. TCRdb's table, derived via immunoSEQ multiplex PCR, lists solely in-frame clones and lacks some. The sample shows around 88,000 clones, 80% to 90% of them seen only once. Findings and limits, study-wide: Scientists sampled the repertoires only once the peak T cell response had passed.

In regard to this clone: The target antigen is unknown.

The sequence was obtained from an adult in good health. Sequences were derived from peripheral blood, sampled on day 0 of MenACWY control vaccination.

In nucleotides, the CDR3 is TGTGCTAGTGGGGGCGGCGGCCTCAATTCACCCCTCCACTTT. Translation: CASGGGGLNSPLHF. This chain joins TRBV12-5 and TRBJ1-6; D remains unclear. This CDR3 contains 14 residues. Germline loops: CDR1 LGHNT, CDR2 FRNRAP. Trimming left V 6 bases short and J 7 bases short, with 13 bases between.